This paragraph covers one T cell receptor beta chain sequence. Its target is unknown. These data originate in a study of regulatory T cells in long-lasting Graves disease. Study overall: With positive TSH receptor antibodies and over 5 years of antithyroid drugs, Graves' disease was considered persistent. General study results and limits: Owing to a sample size that was small, accuracy may have been reduced. Newly diagnosed Graves' patients exceeded persistent ones in TCR diversity. Persistent cases favored TRBV28, TRBJ1-2 and TRBJ2-5.

The time point is: persistent/refractory GD, antithyroid drugs over 5 years with positive TRAb. TCR sequences were obtained from RNA taken from PBMCs. The CDR3 length is 13 residues. Germline V lookup: CDR1 SNHLY, CDR2 FYNNEI. The germline V and J ends were trimmed by 6 bases and 4 bases, with 10 bases remaining between them. Arm-PCR of CDR3 regions with iRepertoire HTBI primers generated TCR beta libraries. TCRdb reprocessed the multiplex PCR reads via MiXCR and lists one record per CDR3 protein. The data contain 400,000 or so distinct CDR3 sequences, 20% to 30% of them seen just once; the ten biggest clones take up about a quarter.

Sequencing was performed on peripheral blood mononuclear cells (PBMCs), taken when the disease was refractory, from a patient treated with antithyroid drugs. The receptor's source is a female donor with Graves disease. The rearrangement links TRBV2 to TRBJ1-5; a weak D match, TRBD1 (5 bases). CDR3 bases: TGTGCCAGCAGCTACCCAGGGAATCAGCCCCAGCATTTT. As protein: CASSYPGNQPQHF.